The rows below give T cell receptor beta chains drawn from one sample of a study of shared clonotypes between healthy human individuals. Sequencing used immunoSEQ multiplex PCR; TCRdb keeps in-frame clones, though not all of them. The sample has 1,500,000 or so clones; roughly 96% are singletons. The sample consisted of naive CD4+ T cells sorted from blood. All receptors come from a man aged 25 to 40 in good health. Both conserved end residues are part of each CDR3. A D gene is named only where the DNA matches it firmly. Size tells how often a clone was seen (once, few, many) or the class of an expanded clone, and some rows leave it out.

NA TRBJ2-7 NA TRBV11-2 TGTGCCAGCAGCCCGGGAGCGGGCCTCTACGAGCAGTACTTC CASSPGAGLYEQYF
NA TRBJ2-7 NA TRBV7-6 TGTGCCAGCAGCTTAGCTGGACCGAAATACGAGCAGTACTTC CASSLAGPKYEQYF
NA TRBJ1-2 TRBD1 TRBV5-1 TGCGCCAGCAGCTCCGGGACAGGCAGCCGTTATGGCTACACCTTC CASSSGTGSRYGYTF
NA TRBJ2-3 NA TRBV7-8 TGTGCCAGCAGCTCCGCAGCCGCCGTCTACACAGATACGCAGTATTTT CASSSAAAVYTDTQYF
NA TRBJ2-2 TRBD2 TRBV4-1 TGCGCCAGCAGCCAATGGTCTAGCGGGGCGAACACCGGGGAGCTGTTTTTT CASSQWSSGANTGELFF
NA TRBJ1-4 NA TRBV5-5 TGTGCCAGCAGCTCCGATCCGGGCCGGGATGAAAAACTGTTTTTT CASSSDPGRDEKLFF
once TRBJ2-3 TRBD2 TRBV9 TGTGCCAGCAGCGTGGCCGAACTAGCGGGGACAGATACGCAGTATTTT CASSVAELAGTDTQYF
NA TRBJ1-2 TRBD1 TRBV2 TGTGCCAGCAGTGAGACAGGGGGCGTTTATGGCTACACCTTC CASSETGGVYGYTF
NA TRBJ2-6 TRBD2 TRBV9 TGTGCCAGCAGCCCGACTAGCGGGAGGACTGGGGCCAACGTCCTGACTTTC CASSPTSGRTGANVLTF
NA TRBJ2-7 NA TRBV18 TGTGCCAGCTCACCAAGGGGCTCGCAGGGAACGTCCTACGAGCAGTACTTC CASSPRGSQGTSYEQYF
once TRBJ1-2 NA TRBV9 TGTGCCAGCAGCGTAGCGGCAGGCATGGATGGCTACACCTTC CASSVAAGMDGYTF
NA TRBJ2-3 NA TRBV10-3 TGTGCCATCAGTGAGCCGGGGGAAGGTTCAGATACGCAGTATTTT CAISEPGEGSDTQYF
NA TRBJ2-7 TRBD2 TRBV5-1 TGCGCCAGCAGCCAGGGACTAACCTACGAGCAGTACTTC CASSQGLTYEQYF
NA TRBJ2-7 TRBD1 TRBV9 TGTGCCAGCAGCATCGGACAGGGGACTTCCTACGAGCAGTACTTC CASSIGQGTSYEQYF
NA TRBJ1-5 NA TRBV27 TGTGCCAGCAGTCCACGACAGGTCGGATATAGCAATCAGCCCCAGCATTTT CASSPRQVGYSNQPQHF
NA TRBJ1-1 TRBD1 TRBV15 TGTGCCACCAGCAGTACAGGGGCGAGTGAAGCTTTCTTT CATSSTGASEAFF
once TRBJ2-2 NA TRBV5-1 TGCGCCAGCAGCTTGGATTCCGGGTTTTTGGGCGGGGAGCTGTTTTTT CASSLDSGFLGGELFF
NA TRBJ2-7 NA TRBV7-2 TGTGCCAGCAGCGTCGACAGGACTTACTACGAGCAGTACTTC CASSVDRTYYEQYF
NA TRBJ2-6 TRBD1 TRBV9 TGTGCCAGCAGCGTAGGGCCGGGACAGGGGCACTTTGGGGCCAACGTCCTGACTTTC CASSVGPGQGHFGANVLTF
NA TRBJ1-1 TRBD1 TRBV30 TGTGCCTGGAGTCTACCCCCCGACAGGGGCGAAGCTTTCTTT CAWSLPPDRGEAFF
NA TRBJ2-1 TRBD1 TRBV5-5 TGTGCCAGCAGCAGGCGGGGACAGGTTGTTAATGAGCAGTTCTTC CASSRRGQVVNEQFF
NA TRBJ1-5 NA TRBV6-5 TGTGCCAGCAGTTTAAGGGGGGCGGTTCAGCCCCAGCATTTT CASSLRGAVQPQHF
NA TRBJ2-1 TRBD1 TRBV2 TGTGCCAGCATTGTTCGACAGGGATTCGGGCATGAGCAGTTCTTC CASIVRQGFGHEQFF
NA TRBJ2-1 NA TRBV18 TGTGCCAGCTCACCGAGCCAAATCAGCTCCTACAATGAGCAGTTCTTC CASSPSQISSYNEQFF
NA TRBJ1-2 TRBD1 TRBV27 TGTGCCAGCAGCCCCATGCAGGGGGGAAAACTATTCTATGGCTACACCTTC CASSPMQGGKLFYGYTF
NA TRBJ1-5 TRBD1 TRBV6-1 TGTGCCAGCAGAAACAGGGGGCGCCGAACTCAGCCCCAGCATTTT CASRNRGRRTQPQHF
NA TRBJ1-1 TRBD1 TRBV6-1 TGTGCCAGCTCACGACAGGGCGGCACTGAAGCTTTCTTT CASSRQGGTEAFF
NA TRBJ2-7 NA TRBV5-5 TGTGCCAGCAGCTTGGGACCGGCCGAGTGGTACTTC CASSLGPAEWYF
once TRBJ2-7 TRBD2 TRBV7-8 TGTGCCAGCAGCTCCGGGACTAGCGGGAGTTTCTCCTACGAGCAGTACTTC CASSSGTSGSFSYEQYF
NA TRBJ2-2 NA TRBV28 TGTGCCAGCAGCCTTAGGCCCACCGAGCTGTTTTTT CASSLRPTELFF
NA TRBJ2-7 TRBD2 TRBV7-2 TGTGCCAGCAGCTTAGAAGGGCGCCTTCTGCGGGAGCGCGACGAGCAGTACTTC CASSLEGRLLRERDEQYF